The 5 T cell receptor beta chains below were found in one sample sequenced in a study of blood T cell repertoires in COVID-19. Data came from immunoSEQ multiplex PCR; TCRdb stores just in-frame clones and leaves some out. The data show 60,000 to 65,000 clones, roughly 80% seen once. The sample taken for sequencing was peripheral blood. These receptors originate from a man in his 60s with acute or convalescent COVID-19.

This clone has only a few counts. V gene TRBV19 combines with J gene TRBJ1-5, with D uncertain. V was pared by 6 bases and J by 2 bases, with 14 bases between. The length of the CDR3 is 15 residues. CDR1 and CDR2 (germline): LNHDA, SQIVND (reference sequence). CDR3 residues: CASRLEASRNQPQHF. The CDR3 DNA reads TGTGCCAGTAGGCTAGAGGCTTCGCGCAATCAGCCCCAGCATTTT. Full variable domain (rest looked up from reference TRBV19 and TRBJ1-5): DGGITQSPKYLFRKEGQNVTLSCEQNLNHDAMYWYRQDPGQGLRLIYYSQIVNDFQKGDIAEGYSVSREKKESFPLTVTSAQKNPTAFYLCASRLEASRNQPQHFGDGTRLSIL.

The CDR3 region is CASLTAGAGANVLTF. The CDR3 bases are TGTGCCAGCCTTACAGCGGGAGCTGGGGCCAACGTCCTGACTTTC. The V gene is TRBV6-6, the J gene TRBJ2-6, with 8 bases fitting TRBD2. The trim removed 8 bases at V and 2 bases at J, leaving 5 bases unmatched. Germline CDR1 reads MNHNY; CDR2 reads SVGAGI (reference sequence). This CDR3 comprises 15 residues.

The DNA of the CDR3 is TGTGCCAGCAGTCTCTTACCCCACTCTAGCGGGAGGAACGAGCAGTACTTC. It is translated as CASSLLPHSSGRNEQYF. This chain joins TRBV28 and TRBJ2-7, with TRBD2 matching 11 bases. This CDR3 is built from 17 residues. With V trimmed by 5 bases and J by 5 bases, 14 bases remained unmatched. Germline CDR1 MDHEN, CDR2 SYDVKM. Drawing the rest from reference TRBV28 and TRBJ2-7, the complete variable domain is DVKVTQSSRYLVKRTGEKVFLECVQDMDHENMFWYRQDPGLGLRLIYFSYDVKMKEKGDIPEGYSVSREKKERFSLILESASTNQTSMYLCASSLLPHSSGRNEQYFGPGTRLTVT.

The rearrangement uses TRBV7-2 and TRBJ2-5; D ambiguous. The CDR3 runs 13 residues. Germline lookup yields CDR1 SGHTA and CDR2 FQGNSA. The germline V and J ends were trimmed by 4 bases and 1 base, with 7 bases remaining between them. CDR3 residues: CASSWSVQETQYF. The CDR3 coding sequence is TGTGCCAGCAGCTGGAGCGTCCAAGAGACCCAGTACTTC.

This clone was recorded a few times. The gene calls are TRBV6-6 and TRBJ1-5, with 9 positions matching TRBD1. The ends lost 5 bases at V and 6 bases at J; junction bases unmatched: 5. The CDR3 extends over 14 amino acids. Looked up from germline, CDR1 is MNHNY and CDR2 is SVGAGI (reference sequence). In DNA form, the CDR3 reads TGTGCCAGCAGTCGGACAGGGGAAGGTCAGCCCCAGCATTTT. Translation: CASSRTGEGQPQHF.